This TCR beta chain was identified during a study of Ad26.COV2.S vaccination and SARS-CoV-2 variants. Turning to the study itself: Participants got Ad26.COV2.S intramuscularly, once or twice 56 days apart.

Whole-study findings and limits: It was vaccine recipients, not placebo recipients, who had the higher spike-specific TCR breadth.

With V trimmed by 4 bases and J by 4 bases, 6 bases remained unmatched. The CDR3 is made up of 14 amino acids. The germline V gene encodes CDR1 SEHNR and CDR2 FQNEAQ (reference sequence). The treatment was: around 19 received Ad26.COV2.S at low or high dose, single or two shots; several received placebo; per-sample allocation not given. Samples came from day 63 after the first vaccine or placebo injection. With respect to this clone: Its specificity is unknown.

Here immunoSEQ multiplex PCR was the method, and the copy in TCRdb shows in-frame clones only, minus some. The profile shows hundreds of thousands of clones, 65% to 90% of them singletons. This clonotype was sampled from a person aged 18-60 years who received the Ad26.COV2.S COVID-19 vaccine or a placebo. The specimen comprised peripheral blood, sampled in a trial of Ad26.COV2.S vaccine versus placebo. The rearrangement links TRBV7-9 to TRBJ1-1; 7 positions agree with TRBD1. CDR3 nucleotides: TGTGCCAGCAGCTCTTTAGGGGGCGGCACTGAAGCTTTCTTT. Amino acids: CASSSLGGGTEAFF.